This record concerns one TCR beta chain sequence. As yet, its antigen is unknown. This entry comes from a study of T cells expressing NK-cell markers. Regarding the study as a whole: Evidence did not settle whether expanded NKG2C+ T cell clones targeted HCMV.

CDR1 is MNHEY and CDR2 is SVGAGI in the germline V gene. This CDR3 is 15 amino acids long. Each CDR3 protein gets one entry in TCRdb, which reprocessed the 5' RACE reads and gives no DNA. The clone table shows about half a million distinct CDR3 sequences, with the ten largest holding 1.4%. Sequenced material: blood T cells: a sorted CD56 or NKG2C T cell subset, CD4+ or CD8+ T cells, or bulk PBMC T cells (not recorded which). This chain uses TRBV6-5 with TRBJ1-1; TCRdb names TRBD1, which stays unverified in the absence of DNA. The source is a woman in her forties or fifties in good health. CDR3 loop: CASSYSTGRVTEAFF.